Listed here is a single T cell receptor beta chain. TCRdb called the reads again in MiXCR, with one record for every CDR3 protein. The sample lists some 280,000 distinct CDR3 sequences; approximately 15% were seen once. The sample comes from a study of T cell repertoires in cytomegalovirus infection. Germline CDR1 and CDR2: SGHTA and FQGNSA. Deletions cut 3 bases from V and 5 bases from J, with 6 bases between. The CDR3 totals 12 residues. The V call is TRBV7-2, the J call TRBJ2-3; D is unclear. This clonotype originated in a human donor in good health (CMV status not recorded). Some clones in this sample may be carry-over from other donors' samples. The specimen was PBMCs. CDR3 sequence reads: CASSFVGDTQYF. The CDR3 bases are TGTGCCAGCAGCTTCGTCGGAGATACGCAGTATTTT.